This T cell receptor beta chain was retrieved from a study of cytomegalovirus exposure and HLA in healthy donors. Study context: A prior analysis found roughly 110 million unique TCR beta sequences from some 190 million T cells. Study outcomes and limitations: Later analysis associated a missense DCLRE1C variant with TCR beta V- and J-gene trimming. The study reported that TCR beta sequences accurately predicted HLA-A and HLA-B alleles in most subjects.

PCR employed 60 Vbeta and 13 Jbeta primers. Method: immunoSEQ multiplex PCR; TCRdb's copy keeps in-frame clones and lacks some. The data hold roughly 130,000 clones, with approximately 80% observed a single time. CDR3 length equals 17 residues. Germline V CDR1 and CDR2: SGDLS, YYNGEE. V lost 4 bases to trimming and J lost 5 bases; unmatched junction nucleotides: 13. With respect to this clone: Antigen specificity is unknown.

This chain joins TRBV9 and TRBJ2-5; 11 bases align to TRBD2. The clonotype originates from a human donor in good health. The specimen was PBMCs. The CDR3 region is CASSSRGSGGAGETQYF. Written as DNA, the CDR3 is TGTGCCAGCAGCTCCCGTGGTAGCGGGGGGGCCGGTGAGACCCAGTACTTC.